This record looks at one T cell receptor beta chain sequence and its context. Produced via immunoSEQ multiplex PCR; TCRdb's table is partial and in-frame only. The sample yields tens of thousands of clones, around nine tenths seen once. This record belongs to a study of T cell changes during pregnancy in multiple sclerosis. There are 16 residues in the CDR3. J lost 2 bases, V lost 1 base, and 7 bases had no gene match. Per germline, CDR1 SGHAT and CDR2 FQNNGV. This chain links TRBV11-2 with TRBJ2-5; TRBD1 matches 7 bases. This TCR came from a female donor with multiple sclerosis, enrolled in a pregnancy study. The sample here was CD4+ T cells from peripheral blood mononuclear cells, taken before pregnancy. CDR3 amino acids: CASSLGGAGGQETQYF. CDR3 bases: TGTGCCAGCAGCTTAGGTGGAGCAGGGGGACAAGAGACCCAGTACTTC.